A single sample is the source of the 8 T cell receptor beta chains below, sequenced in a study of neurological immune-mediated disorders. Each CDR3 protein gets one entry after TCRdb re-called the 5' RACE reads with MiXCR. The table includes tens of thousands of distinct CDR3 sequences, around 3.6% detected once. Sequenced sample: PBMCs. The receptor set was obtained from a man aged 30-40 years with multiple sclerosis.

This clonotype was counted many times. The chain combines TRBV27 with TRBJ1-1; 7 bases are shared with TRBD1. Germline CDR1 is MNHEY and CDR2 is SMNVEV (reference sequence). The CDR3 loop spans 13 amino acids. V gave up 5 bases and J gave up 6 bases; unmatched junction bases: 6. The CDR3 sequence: CASSTGDGAEAFF. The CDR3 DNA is TGTGCCAGCAGTACAGGGGATGGGGCTGAAGCTTTCTTT.

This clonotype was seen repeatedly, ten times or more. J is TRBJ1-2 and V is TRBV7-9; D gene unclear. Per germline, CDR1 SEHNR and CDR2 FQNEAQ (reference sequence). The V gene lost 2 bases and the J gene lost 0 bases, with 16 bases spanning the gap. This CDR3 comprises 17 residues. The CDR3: CASSLLGLAGANYGYTF. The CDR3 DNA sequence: TGTGCCAGCAGCTTACTCGGTTTGGCAGGTGCTAACTATGGCTACACCTTC.

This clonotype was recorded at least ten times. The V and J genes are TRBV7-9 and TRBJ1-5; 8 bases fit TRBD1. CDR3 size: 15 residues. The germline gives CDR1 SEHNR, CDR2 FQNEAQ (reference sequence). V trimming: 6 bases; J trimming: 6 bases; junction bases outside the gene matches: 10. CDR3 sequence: CASSTDRGGRQPQHF. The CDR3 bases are TGTGCCAGCAGTACCGACAGGGGAGGTCGTCAGCCCCAGCATTTT.

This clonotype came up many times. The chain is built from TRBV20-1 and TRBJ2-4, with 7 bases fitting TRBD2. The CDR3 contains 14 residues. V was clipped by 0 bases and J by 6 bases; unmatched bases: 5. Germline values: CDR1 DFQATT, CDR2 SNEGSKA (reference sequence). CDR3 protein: CSAREAGAGNIQYF. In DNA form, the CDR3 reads TGCAGTGCTAGAGAGGCGGGAGCGGGAAACATTCAGTACTTC.

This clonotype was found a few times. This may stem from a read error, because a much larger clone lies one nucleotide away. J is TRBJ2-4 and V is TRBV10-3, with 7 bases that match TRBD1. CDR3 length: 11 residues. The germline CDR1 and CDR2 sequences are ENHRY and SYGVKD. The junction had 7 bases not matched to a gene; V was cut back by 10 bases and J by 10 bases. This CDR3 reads CATGTAKIQYF. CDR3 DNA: TGTGCCACCGGGACAGCGAAAATTCAGTACTTC.

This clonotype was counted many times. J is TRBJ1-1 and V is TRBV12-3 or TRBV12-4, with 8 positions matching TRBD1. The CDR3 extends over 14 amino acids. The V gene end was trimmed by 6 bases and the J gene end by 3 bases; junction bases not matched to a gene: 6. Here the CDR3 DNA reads TGTGCCAGCAGGAGGGGACAGGCGGACACTGAAGCTTTCTTT. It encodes CASRRGQADTEAFF.

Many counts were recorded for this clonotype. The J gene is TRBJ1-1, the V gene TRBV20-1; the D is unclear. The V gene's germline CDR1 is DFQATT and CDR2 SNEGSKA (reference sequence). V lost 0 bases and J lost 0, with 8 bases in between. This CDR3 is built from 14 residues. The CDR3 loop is CSARDPNVNTEAFF. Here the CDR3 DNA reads TGCAGTGCTAGAGACCCGAATGTGAACACTGAAGCTTTCTTT.

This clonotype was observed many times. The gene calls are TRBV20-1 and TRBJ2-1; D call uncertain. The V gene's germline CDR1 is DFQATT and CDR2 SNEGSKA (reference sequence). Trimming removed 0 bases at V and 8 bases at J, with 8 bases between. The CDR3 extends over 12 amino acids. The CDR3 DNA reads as TGCAGTGCTAGAGATCTAGGCGATGAGCAGTTCTTC. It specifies CSARDLGDEQFF.